These 27 T cell receptor beta chains were sequenced from one sample in a study of blood T cell repertoires in COVID-19. Clones were read by immunoSEQ multiplex PCR, and TCRdb kept only the in-frame ones, dropping some. The data show hundreds of thousands of clones, about nine tenths seen once. The material sequenced was peripheral blood. The receptors shown here come from a man aged 50 to 60 with acute or convalescent COVID-19.

The chain employs TRBV7-3 and TRBJ1-2, with TRBD1 matching over 9 bases. V trimming: 5 bases; J trimming: 8 bases; junction bases outside the gene matches: 6. The CDR3 loop spans 13 amino acids. Germline V lookup: CDR1 SGHTA, CDR2 FQGTGA. CDR3 DNA sequence: TGTGCCAGCAGCGGGAGGACAGGGGACGGCTACACCTTC. Translation: CASSGRTGDGYTF.

Only a few counts were recorded for this clone. The rearrangement joins TRBV7-8 to TRBJ1-5, with 8 bases matching TRBD1. CDR1 and CDR2 (germline): SGHVS, FQNEAQ. V was clipped by 5 bases and J by 4 bases; unmatched bases: 10. The CDR3 is made up of 16 amino acids. CDR3: CASSPQGQGLNQPQHF. Here the CDR3 DNA reads TGTGCCAGCAGCCCCCAAGGACAGGGATTAAATCAGCCCCAGCATTTT.

This clone was observed once. The chain employs TRBV5-1 and TRBJ1-4; 9 nucleotides agree with TRBD1. Looked up from germline, CDR1 is SGHRS and CDR2 is YFSETQ. The CDR3 has 15 residues. The junction had 5 bases not matched to a gene; V was cut back by 1 base and J by 7 bases. The CDR3, as DNA: TGCGCCAGCAGCTTGTATGGGACAGGGTTTGAAAAACTGTTTTTT. Translated, it gives CASSLYGTGFEKLFF.

This chain connects TRBV6-6 to TRBJ2-7; 11 bases agree with TRBD2. This CDR3 has 15 residues. Trimming cost V 6 bases and J 4 bases; bases outside gene matches: 8. The germline gives CDR1 MNHNY, CDR2 SVGAGI (reference sequence). The CDR3 DNA follows: TGTGCCAGCAGGAATAGCGGGGGGGGTGCGTACGAGCAGTACTTC. It yields the protein CASRNSGGGAYEQYF.

This sequence joins TRBV5-6 and TRBJ1-1; D is possibly TRBD1 (6 bases). Germline CDR1 reads SGHDT; CDR2 reads YYEEEE. Trimming cost V 2 bases and J 1 base, with 12 bases left between them. CDR3 length: 15 amino acids. This chain's CDR3 is CASSLPGQTNTEAFF. DNA of the CDR3: TGTGCCAGCAGCTTACCGGGACAAACGAACACTGAAGCTTTCTTT. Full variable domain (remainder filled in from reference TRBV5-6 and TRBJ1-1): DAGVTQSPTHLIKTRGQQVTLRCSPKSGHDTVSWYQQALGQGPQFIFQYYEEEERQRGNFPDRFSGHQFPNYSSELNVNALLLGDSALYLCASSLPGQTNTEAFFGQGTRLTVV.

The chain carries TRBV7-2 and TRBJ1-3, with D maybe TRBD1 (5 bases). With 0 bases removed from V and 6 bases from J, the gap between germline ends came to 12 bases. Germline V gene data show CDR1 as SGHTA and CDR2 as FQGNSA. The CDR3 runs 15 residues. In nucleotides, the CDR3 is TGTGCCAGCAGCTTAGCGGCCCAGGGATTAAACACCATATATTTT. Protein: CASSLAAQGLNTIYF.

The CDR3 nucleotides are TGTGCCAGCAGTTACGTGGGAAGGGGGAACACTGAAGCTTTCTTT. As protein: CASSYVGRGNTEAFF. The chain joins TRBV6-5 to TRBJ1-1; TRBD1 might be the D (5 bases). The V end lost 2 bases, the J end lost 1 base, and 11 bases lay between the germline ends. The germline V gene encodes CDR1 MNHEY and CDR2 SVGAGI. The CDR3 consists of 15 residues.

This chain links TRBV19 with TRBJ1-2; the match to TRBD1 covers 9 bases. Germline V gene lookup returns CDR1 LNHDA and CDR2 SQIVND (reference sequence). Trimming took 7 bases from V and 6 from J; bases not matched to a gene: 21. The CDR3 runs to 18 residues. The CDR3 sequence is CASTNREFIPGTGNGYTF. The CDR3, as DNA: TGTGCCAGTACAAATAGGGAATTCATTCCCGGGACAGGGAATGGCTACACCTTC. Based on the CDR3 plus reference TRBV19 and TRBJ1-2, the full variable domain is DGGITQSPKYLFRKEGQNVTLSCEQNLNHDAMYWYRQDPGQGLRLIYYSQIVNDFQKGDIAEGYSVSREKKESFPLTVTSAQKNPTAFYLCASTNREFIPGTGNGYTFGSGTRLTVV.

This chain joins TRBV3-1 (or the pseudogene TRBV3-2) and TRBJ2-6; no definite D call. Trimming cost V 6 bases and J 3 bases, with 9 bases left between them. Germline V gives CDR1 LGHDT, CDR2 YNNKEL (reference sequence). This CDR3 comprises 14 residues. The CDR3 DNA is TGTGCCAGCAGAAAGGAGCGTGGGGCCAACGTCCTGACTTTC. Encoded protein: CASRKERGANVLTF.

The V gene is TRBV19, the J gene TRBJ1-3; D is ambiguous. CDR1 and CDR2 (germline): LNHDA, SQIVND (reference sequence). V was pared by 6 bases and J by 0 bases, with 9 bases between. This CDR3 comprises 14 residues. CDR3 sequence reads: CASRAASSGNTIYF. CDR3 nucleotide sequence: TGTGCCAGTAGGGCGGCCTCCTCTGGAAACACCATATATTTT. The whole variable domain, remainder taken from reference TRBV19 and TRBJ1-3, is DGGITQSPKYLFRKEGQNVTLSCEQNLNHDAMYWYRQDPGQGLRLIYYSQIVNDFQKGDIAEGYSVSREKKESFPLTVTSAQKNPTAFYLCASRAASSGNTIYFGEGSWLTVV.

This chain uses TRBV19 with TRBJ1-5, with D possibly matching TRBD1 (5 bases). This CDR3 has 16 residues. The germline V gene encodes CDR1 LNHDA and CDR2 SQIVND (reference sequence). V was trimmed by 3 bases and J by 7 bases, leaving 19 bases between them. The chain's CDR3 is CASSIGGRERWQPQHF. CDR3 DNA: TGTGCCAGTAGTATCGGGGGGAGGGAGCGCTGGCAGCCCCAGCATTTT. The full variable domain, completed using reference TRBV19 and TRBJ1-5, is DGGITQSPKYLFRKEGQNVTLSCEQNLNHDAMYWYRQDPGQGLRLIYYSQIVNDFQKGDIAEGYSVSREKKESFPLTVTSAQKNPTAFYLCASSIGGRERWQPQHFGDGTRLSIL.

The V gene is TRBV5-1, the J gene TRBJ1-4, with 7 bases fitting TRBD1. This CDR3 has 14 residues. V lost 1 base to trimming and J lost 8 bases; unmatched junction nucleotides: 5. Germline values: CDR1 SGHRS, CDR2 YFSETQ. DNA of the CDR3: TGCGCCAGCAGCTTGAACGGACAGGCAGAAAAACTGTTTTTT. Its translation: CASSLNGQAEKLFF.

The chain uses TRBV7-2 and TRBJ2-4; 7 bases map to TRBD2. This CDR3 region has 16 residues. The trim removed 5 bases at V and 1 base at J, leaving 8 bases unmatched. The germline V gene encodes CDR1 SGHTA and CDR2 FQGNSA. The CDR3 DNA sequence: TGTGCCAGCAGCCGGCTCTCCGGGGGGGCCAAAAACATTCAGTACTTC. This translates into CASSRLSGGAKNIQYF. The entire variable domain, with the rest obtained from reference TRBV7-2 and TRBJ2-4, is as follows: GAGVSQSPSNKVTEKGKDVELRCDPISGHTALYWYRQSLGQGLEFLIYFQGNSAPDKSGLPSDRFSAERTGGSVSTLTIQRTQQEDSAVYLCASSRLSGGAKNIQYFGAGTRLSVL.

The gene calls are TRBV5-1 and TRBJ1-2, with TRBD1 matching 8 bases. In germline, CDR1 is SGHRS, CDR2 YFSETQ. Trimming cost V 7 bases and J 7 bases; bases outside gene matches: 12. The CDR3 runs 14 residues. DNA for the CDR3: TGCGCCAGCGGGCCCGGACAGGGCGCGGGTGGCTACACCTTC. This codes for CASGPGQGAGGYTF.

This clone has just one count. The chain employs TRBV7-2 and TRBJ2-2; 10 nucleotides line up with TRBD1. Germline V lookup: CDR1 SGHTA, CDR2 FQGNSA. V shed 5 bases and J 6 bases; nucleotides not matched to a gene: 12. CDR3 length: 17 amino acids. CDR3 sequence: CASSRGTGAVSAGELFF. The CDR3 DNA follows: TGTGCCAGCAGCCGTGGGACAGGGGCCGTGTCCGCCGGGGAGCTGTTTTTT.

This clone was observed a single time. V gene TRBV5-1 combines with J gene TRBJ2-2, with a possible D match to TRBD2 (6 bases). V gave up 2 bases and J gave up 6 bases, with 11 bases separating them. In germline, CDR1 is SGHRS, CDR2 YFSETQ. CDR3 length: 14 amino acids. Written as DNA, the CDR3 is TGCGCCAGCAGCTTTGGAGGGTCCCCCGGGGAGCTGTTTTTT. This sequence encodes CASSFGGSPGELFF.

The chain links TRBV19 to TRBJ2-7; 9 bases fit TRBD2. The V segment lost 6 bases and the J segment 2 bases; nucleotides outside the gene matches: 8. Germline V gene lookup returns CDR1 LNHDA and CDR2 SQIVND (reference sequence). The CDR3 extends over 15 amino acids. The CDR3 region has the DNA TGTGCCAGTAGACCGGACGGCGGGGGGGCCTACGAGCAGTACTTC. The encoded protein is CASRPDGGGAYEQYF. The full variable domain, its missing parts supplied by reference TRBV19 and TRBJ2-7, is DGGITQSPKYLFRKEGQNVTLSCEQNLNHDAMYWYRQDPGQGLRLIYYSQIVNDFQKGDIAEGYSVSREKKESFPLTVTSAQKNPTAFYLCASRPDGGGAYEQYFGPGTRLTVT.

The chain is built from TRBV10-2 and TRBJ1-2; D possibly corresponds to TRBD1 (6 bases). Trimming cost V 8 bases and J 1 base, with 11 bases left between them. The germline gives CDR1 WSHSY, CDR2 SAAADI. There are 13 residues in the CDR3. DNA of the CDR3: TGCGCCAGCTGGGAACAGGGTAACTATGGCTACACCTTC. Translation gives CASWEQGNYGYTF.

The chain links TRBV7-9 to TRBJ1-1, with D possibly TRBD1 on 6 matching bases. Germline CDR1 SEHNR, CDR2 FQNEAQ (reference sequence). This CDR3 region has 13 residues. V gave up 6 bases and J gave up 6 bases, with 14 bases separating them. CDR3 DNA sequence: TGTGCCAGCAGGCTAGCGGGGGCCTCTGAAGCTTTCTTT. The encoded protein is CASRLAGASEAFF.

The chain joins TRBV5-1 to TRBJ1-5; 9 positions agree with TRBD1. This CDR3 comprises 16 residues. CDR1 and CDR2 (germline): SGHRS, YFSETQ. Losses at the gene ends were 0 bases for V and 2 bases for J; bases not matched to a gene: 3. CDR3 sequence (DNA): TGCGCCAGCAGCTTGGGGACAGGGGCTGGCAATCAGCCCCAGCATTTT. Its translation is CASSLGTGAGNQPQHF.

This clone was recorded once. This chain links TRBV7-9 with TRBJ2-1; D is ambiguous. V shed 5 bases and J shed 0 bases, with 11 bases lying between them. Germline-derived CDR1 and CDR2 are SEHNR and FQNEAQ (reference sequence). CDR3 length: 15 residues. The CDR3: CASSTTAYSYNEQFF. In DNA, the CDR3 is TGTGCCAGCAGCACCACAGCTTACTCCTACAATGAGCAGTTCTTC.

The V and J genes are TRBV12-3 or TRBV12-4 and TRBJ1-5; D gene uncertain. There are 12 residues in the CDR3. The germline V and J ends were trimmed by 3 bases and 6 bases, with 6 bases remaining between them. The CDR3 DNA reads as TGTGCCAGCAGTTTTATCAGTCAGCCCCAGCATTTT. It encodes CASSFISQPQHF.

The chain couples TRBV12-2 to TRBJ2-7; the D call in the table, TRBD2, was not verified against the DNA. TRBV12-2 is marked as a pseudogene. This CDR3 is built from 17 residues. In DNA form, the CDR3 reads TGTGCAAGTCGCTCATGGGAGAGAGCGAGAAGGCAGGACGAGCAGTACTTC. It translates to CASRSWERARRQDEQYF.

This clone was recorded only once. The chain couples TRBV4-1 to TRBJ2-2, with 8 bases matching TRBD1. The junction had 9 bases not matched to a gene; V was cut back by 2 bases and J by 4 bases. The CDR3 loop spans 17 amino acids. The germline CDR1 and CDR2 sequences are MGHRA and YSYEKL. Here the CDR3 reads CASSQRSRTGITGELFF. CDR3 nucleotides: TGCGCCAGCAGCCAACGATCCCGGACAGGGATCACCGGGGAGCTGTTTTTT.

The chain combines TRBV3-1 (or the pseudogene TRBV3-2) with TRBJ2-1, with D possibly TRBD1 on 5 matching bases. Germline CDR1 LGHDT, CDR2 YNNKEL (reference sequence). This CDR3 has 15 residues. With 0 bases removed from V and 6 bases from J, the gap between germline ends came to 12 bases. CDR3: CASSQDRVVSNEQFF. CDR3 coding DNA: TGTGCCAGCAGCCAAGACAGGGTGGTCTCCAATGAGCAGTTCTTC.

The V and J genes are TRBV18 and TRBJ2-5; perhaps TRBD1 as D (6 bases). Germline CDR1 KGHSH, CDR2 LQKENI. The CDR3 has 14 amino acids. The ends were cut back, 3 bases at V and 7 bases at J, with 15 bases in the middle. The CDR3 protein is CASSPLGTSGTQYF. The CDR3 coding sequence is TGTGCCAGCTCACCCCTCGGGACAAGCGGGACCCAGTACTTC.

CDR3 residues: CASSESGTGVTEAFF. The CDR3 bases are TGCGCCAGCAGTGAGTCCGGGACAGGGGTAACTGAAGCTTTCTTT. The chain carries TRBV10-1 and TRBJ1-1; 10 bases are a match to TRBD1. With 0 bases clipped from V and 5 bases from J, the junction kept 3 bases outside the gene matches. The length of the CDR3 is 15 residues. Germline V gene data show CDR1 as WNHNN and CDR2 as SYGVQD (reference sequence).